The TCR beta chain described here comes from a study of blood T cell repertoires in COVID-19. Turning to the study itself: COVID-19 samples collected from the United States, Italy and Spain covered acute and convalescent phases. PBMCs, B-cell-depleted T cells, or T cells were the source of the cDNA or gDNA that made up the material.

Assay: immunoSEQ multiplex PCR; the TCRdb copy retains only in-frame clones and omits some. The data contain some 14,000 clones, approximately 87% of them singletons. V lost 6 bases to trimming and J lost 5 bases, with 22 bases between them. Germline V gene data show CDR1 as SGHDN and CDR2 as FVKESK. The CDR3 consists of 16 residues. The clonotype comes from a man aged 40-50 years with active or convalescent COVID-19. V usage is TRBV14 and J usage is TRBJ2-5; no clear D gene. Sequenced material: peripheral blood. The CDR3 here is CASSPKFDWSSETQYF. CDR3 bases: TGTGCCAGCAGTCCTAAATTCGACTGGTCCTCCGAGACCCAGTACTTC.